The clone carrying this T cell receptor (beta chain) was observed once. Its specificity is not known. Nashville, Tennessee was home to all donors, each a Caucasian adult. Per the authors' pipeline: ImmunoSEQ supplied junction-only sequences lacking quality scores, so filtering was different. TCRdb's table, derived via immunoSEQ multiplex PCR, lists solely in-frame clones and lacks some. That table is the source of V, J and clone size, and D and trimming were worked out from the DNA. The table shows more than 1,200,000 clones, with approximately 98.5% occurring only once. This entry belongs to a study of shared clonotypes between healthy human individuals. Study-level background: Ranging from 18 to 49 in age, donors were two women and a few men. General study results and limits: Blood was the sole source, and tissue repertoires probably differ.

The V end was cut by 2 bases, the J end by 6 bases, with 16 bases between. The CDR3 consists of 15 residues. Germline V lookup: CDR1 SGHNT, CDR2 YYREEE (reference sequence). The specimen was naive CD4+ T cells sorted from blood. Subset meaning: CD45RA+ positively selected. V is TRBV5-4 and J is TRBJ2-3, with D perhaps being TRBD1 or TRBD2 (6 bases each). The receptor comes from a man in his thirties or forties in good health. This CDR3 is CASSLRGGWTDTQYF. CDR3 DNA: TGTGCCAGCAGCTTACGAGGGGGGTGGACGGATACGCAGTATTTT.